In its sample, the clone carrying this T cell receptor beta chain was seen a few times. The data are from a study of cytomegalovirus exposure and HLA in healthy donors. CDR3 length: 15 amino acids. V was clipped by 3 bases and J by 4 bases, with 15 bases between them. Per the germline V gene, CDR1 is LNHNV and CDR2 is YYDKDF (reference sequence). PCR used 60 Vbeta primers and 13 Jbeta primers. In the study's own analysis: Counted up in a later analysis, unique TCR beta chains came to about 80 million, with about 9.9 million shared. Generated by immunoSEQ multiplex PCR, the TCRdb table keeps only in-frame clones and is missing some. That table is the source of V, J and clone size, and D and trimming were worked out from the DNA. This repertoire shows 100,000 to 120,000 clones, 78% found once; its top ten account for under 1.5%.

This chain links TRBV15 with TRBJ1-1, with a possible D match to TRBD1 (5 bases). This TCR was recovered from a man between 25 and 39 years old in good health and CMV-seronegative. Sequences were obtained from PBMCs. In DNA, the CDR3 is TGTGCCACCAGCAGCGGCGGTATGGGGGGCACTGAAGCTTTCTTT. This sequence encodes CATSSGGMGGTEAFF.